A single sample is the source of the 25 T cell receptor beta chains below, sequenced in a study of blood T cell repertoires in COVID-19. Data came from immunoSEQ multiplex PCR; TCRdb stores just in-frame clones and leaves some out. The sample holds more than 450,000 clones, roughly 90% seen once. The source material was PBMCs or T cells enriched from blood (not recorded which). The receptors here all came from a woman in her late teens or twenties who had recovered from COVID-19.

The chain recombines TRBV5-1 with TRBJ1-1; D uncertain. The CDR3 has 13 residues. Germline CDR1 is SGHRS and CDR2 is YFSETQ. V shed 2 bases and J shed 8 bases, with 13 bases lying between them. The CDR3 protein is CASSLGATLEAFF. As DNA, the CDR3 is TGCGCCAGCAGCTTAGGAGCTACATTAGAAGCTTTCTTT.

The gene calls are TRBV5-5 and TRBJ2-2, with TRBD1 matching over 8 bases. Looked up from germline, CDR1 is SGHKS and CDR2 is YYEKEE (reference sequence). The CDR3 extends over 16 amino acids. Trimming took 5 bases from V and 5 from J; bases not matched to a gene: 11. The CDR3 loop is CASRGRGQGATGELFF. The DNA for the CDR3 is TGTGCCAGCAGGGGGCGCGGGCAGGGGGCGACCGGGGAGCTGTTTTTT. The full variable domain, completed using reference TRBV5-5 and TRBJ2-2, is DAGVTQSPTHLIKTRGQQVTLRCSPISGHKSVSWYQQVLGQGPQFIFQYYEKEERGRGNFPDRFSARQFPNYSSELNVNALLLGDSALYLCASRGRGQGATGELFFGEGSRLTVL.

The DNA for the CDR3 is TGTGCCAGCAGCCAAAACCGCGGGACTAGCGGGTATGAGCAGTTCTTC. This gives the protein CASSQNRGTSGYEQFF. V and J are TRBV3-1 (or the pseudogene TRBV3-2) and TRBJ2-1, with 12 bases fitting TRBD2. Trimming removed 2 bases from V and 8 bases from J; junction bases left unmatched: 7. The CDR3 totals 16 residues. Germline V gives CDR1 LGHDT, CDR2 YNNKEL (reference sequence).

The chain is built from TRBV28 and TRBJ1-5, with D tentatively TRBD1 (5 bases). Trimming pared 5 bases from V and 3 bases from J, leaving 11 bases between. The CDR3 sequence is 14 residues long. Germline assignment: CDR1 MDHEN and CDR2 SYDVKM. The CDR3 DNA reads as TGTGCCAGCAGTCAGGGTAGTGACAATCAGCCCCAGCATTTT. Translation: CASSQGSDNQPQHF.

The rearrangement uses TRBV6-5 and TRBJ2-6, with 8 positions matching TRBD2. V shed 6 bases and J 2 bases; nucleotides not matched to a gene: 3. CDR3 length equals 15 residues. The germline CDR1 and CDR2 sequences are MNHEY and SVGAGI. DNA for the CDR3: TGTGCCAGCAGCCCGCGGGGGGCTGGGGCCAACGTCCTGACTTTC. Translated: CASSPRGAGANVLTF.

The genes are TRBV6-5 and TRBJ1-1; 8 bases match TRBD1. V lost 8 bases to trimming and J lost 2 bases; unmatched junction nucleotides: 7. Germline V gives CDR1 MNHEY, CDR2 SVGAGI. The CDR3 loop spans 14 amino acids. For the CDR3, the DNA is TGTGCCAGCCTAATCGGACAGGGCAACACTGAAGCTTTCTTT. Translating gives CASLIGQGNTEAFF.

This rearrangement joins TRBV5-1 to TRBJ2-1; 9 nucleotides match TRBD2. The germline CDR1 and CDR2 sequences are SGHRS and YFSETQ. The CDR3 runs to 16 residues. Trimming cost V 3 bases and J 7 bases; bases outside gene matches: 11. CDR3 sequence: CASSSLGLAGANEQFF. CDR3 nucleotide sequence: TGCGCCAGCAGCTCCCTAGGGTTAGCGGGGGCGAATGAGCAGTTCTTC.

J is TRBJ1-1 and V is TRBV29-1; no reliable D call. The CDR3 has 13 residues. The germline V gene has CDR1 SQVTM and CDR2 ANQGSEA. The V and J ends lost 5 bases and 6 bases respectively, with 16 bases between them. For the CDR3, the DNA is TGCAGCGTTAGAAAACAGTTTCTTGCTGAAGCTTTCTTT. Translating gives CSVRKQFLAEAFF.

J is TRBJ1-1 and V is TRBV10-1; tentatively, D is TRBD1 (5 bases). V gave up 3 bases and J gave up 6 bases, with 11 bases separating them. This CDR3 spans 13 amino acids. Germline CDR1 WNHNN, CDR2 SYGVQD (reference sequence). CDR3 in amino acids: CASSESAGAEAFF. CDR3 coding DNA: TGCGCCAGCAGTGAATCTGCGGGGGCTGAAGCTTTCTTT.

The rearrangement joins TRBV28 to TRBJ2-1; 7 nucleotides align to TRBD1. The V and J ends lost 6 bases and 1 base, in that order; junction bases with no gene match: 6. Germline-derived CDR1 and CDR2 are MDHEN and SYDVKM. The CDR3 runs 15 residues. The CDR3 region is CASSLTGVSYNEQFF. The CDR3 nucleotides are TGTGCCAGCAGCCTAACAGGGGTTTCCTACAATGAGCAGTTCTTC.

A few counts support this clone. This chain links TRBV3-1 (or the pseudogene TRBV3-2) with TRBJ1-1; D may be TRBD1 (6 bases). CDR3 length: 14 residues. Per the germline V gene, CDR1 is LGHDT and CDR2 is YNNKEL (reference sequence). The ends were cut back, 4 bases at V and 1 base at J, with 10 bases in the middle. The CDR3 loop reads CASSPLDRNTEAFF. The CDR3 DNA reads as TGTGCCAGCAGCCCCCTGGACAGGAACACTGAAGCTTTCTTT.

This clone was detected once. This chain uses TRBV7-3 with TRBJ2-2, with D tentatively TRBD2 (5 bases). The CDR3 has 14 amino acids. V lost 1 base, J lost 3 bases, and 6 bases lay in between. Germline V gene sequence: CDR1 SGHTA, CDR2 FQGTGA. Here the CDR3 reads CASSLRGDTGELFF. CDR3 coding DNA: TGTGCCAGCAGCTTAAGGGGAGACACCGGGGAGCTGTTTTTT.

The CDR3, as DNA: TGTGCCAGCACAGGGACTAGCGGGGGGAGCAATGAGCAGTTCTTC. This translates into CASTGTSGGSNEQFF. This chain links TRBV25-1 with TRBJ2-1; 15 positions match TRBD2. CDR1 is MGHDK, CDR2 SYGVNS, per germline. The CDR3 is 15 residues long. Trimming at V came to 7 bases and at J to 6 bases, leaving 4 bases not matched to a gene. The entire variable domain, with the rest obtained from reference TRBV25-1 and TRBJ2-1, is as follows: EADIYQTPRYLVIGTGKKITLECSQTMGHDKMYWYQQDPGMELHLIHYSYGVNSTEKGDLSSESTVSRIRTEHFPLTLESARPSHTSQYLCASTGTSGGSNEQFFGPGTRLTVL.

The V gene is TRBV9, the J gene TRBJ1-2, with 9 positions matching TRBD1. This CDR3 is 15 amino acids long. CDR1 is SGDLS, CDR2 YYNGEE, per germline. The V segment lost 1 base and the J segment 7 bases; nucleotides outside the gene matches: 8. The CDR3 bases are TGTGCCAGCAGCGTACCGGGACAGGGAACAGGTGGCTACACCTTC. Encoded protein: CASSVPGQGTGGYTF.

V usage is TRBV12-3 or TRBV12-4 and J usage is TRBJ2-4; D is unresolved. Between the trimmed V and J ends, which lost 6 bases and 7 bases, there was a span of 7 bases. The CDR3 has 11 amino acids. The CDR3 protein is CASSHGNIQYF. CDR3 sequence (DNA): TGTGCCAGCAGCCACGGGAACATTCAGTACTTC.

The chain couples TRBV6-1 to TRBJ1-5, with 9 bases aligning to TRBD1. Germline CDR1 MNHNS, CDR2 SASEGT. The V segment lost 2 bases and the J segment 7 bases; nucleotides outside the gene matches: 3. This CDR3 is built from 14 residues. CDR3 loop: CASSETGGGQPQHF. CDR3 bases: TGTGCCAGCAGTGAAACAGGGGGCGGGCAGCCCCAGCATTTT.

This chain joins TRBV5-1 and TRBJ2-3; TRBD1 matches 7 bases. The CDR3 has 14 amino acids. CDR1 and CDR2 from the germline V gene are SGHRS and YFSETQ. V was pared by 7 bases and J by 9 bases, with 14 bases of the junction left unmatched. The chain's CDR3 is CASRSGTAAVTQYF. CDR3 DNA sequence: TGCGCCAGCCGCTCCGGGACAGCCGCCGTGACGCAGTATTTT. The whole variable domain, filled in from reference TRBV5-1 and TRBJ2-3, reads KAGVTQTPRYLIKTRGQQVTLSCSPISGHRSVSWYQQTPGQGLQFLFEYFSETQRNKGNFPGRFSGRQFSNSRSEMNVSTLELGDSALYLCASRSGTAAVTQYFGPGTRLTVL.

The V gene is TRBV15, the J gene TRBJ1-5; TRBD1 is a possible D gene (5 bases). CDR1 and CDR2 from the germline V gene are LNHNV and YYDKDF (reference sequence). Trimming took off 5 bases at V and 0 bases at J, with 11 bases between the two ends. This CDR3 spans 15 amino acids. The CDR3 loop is CATSSGTYSNQPQHF. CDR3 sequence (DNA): TGTGCCACCAGCTCAGGGACTTATAGCAATCAGCCCCAGCATTTT.

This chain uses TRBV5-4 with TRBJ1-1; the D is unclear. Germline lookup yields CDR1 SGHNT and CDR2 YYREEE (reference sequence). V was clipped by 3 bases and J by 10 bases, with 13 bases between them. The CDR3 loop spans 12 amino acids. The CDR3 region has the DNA TGTGCCAGCAGCTCCTCGGGGATAGGAGCTTTCTTT. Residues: CASSSSGIGAFF.

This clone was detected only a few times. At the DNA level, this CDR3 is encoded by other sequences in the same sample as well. This CDR3 reads CASSSPLNTEAFF. Here the CDR3 DNA reads TGTGCCAGCAGTAGCCCCCTGAACACTGAAGCTTTCTTT. The chain has TRBV27 and TRBJ1-1, with D unclear. The CDR3 is made up of 13 amino acids. The germline gives CDR1 MNHEY, CDR2 SMNVEV (reference sequence). Trimming took 5 bases from V and 0 from J, leaving 7 bases between them.

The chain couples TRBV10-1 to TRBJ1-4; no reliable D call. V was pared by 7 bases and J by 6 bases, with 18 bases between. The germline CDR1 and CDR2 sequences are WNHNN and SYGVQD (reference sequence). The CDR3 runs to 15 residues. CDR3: CASIAPKIWDEKLFF. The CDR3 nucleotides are TGCGCCAGCATAGCCCCAAAGATATGGGATGAAAAACTGTTTTTT.

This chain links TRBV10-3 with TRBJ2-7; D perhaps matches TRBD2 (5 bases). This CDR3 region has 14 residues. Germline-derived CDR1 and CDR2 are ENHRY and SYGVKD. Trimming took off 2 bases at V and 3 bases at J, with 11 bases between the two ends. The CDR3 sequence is CAISEGSRNYEQYF. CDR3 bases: TGTGCCATCAGTGAGGGGAGTCGGAACTACGAGCAGTACTTC.

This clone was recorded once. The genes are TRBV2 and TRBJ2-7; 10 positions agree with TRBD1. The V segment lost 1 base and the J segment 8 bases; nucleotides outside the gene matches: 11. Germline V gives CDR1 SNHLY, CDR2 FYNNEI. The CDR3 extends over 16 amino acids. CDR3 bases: TGTGCCAGCAGTGAAGTTTACGGGACAGGGGATCGCAAGCAGTACTTC. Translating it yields CASSEVYGTGDRKQYF.

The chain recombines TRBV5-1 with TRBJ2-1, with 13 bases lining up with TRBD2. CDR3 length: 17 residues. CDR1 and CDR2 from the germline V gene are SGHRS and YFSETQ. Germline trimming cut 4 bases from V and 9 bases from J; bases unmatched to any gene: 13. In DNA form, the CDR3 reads TGCGCCAGCAGCCTACTTACTAGCGGGGGGGCGAAAGGTGAGCAGTTCTTC. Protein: CASSLLTSGGAKGEQFF.

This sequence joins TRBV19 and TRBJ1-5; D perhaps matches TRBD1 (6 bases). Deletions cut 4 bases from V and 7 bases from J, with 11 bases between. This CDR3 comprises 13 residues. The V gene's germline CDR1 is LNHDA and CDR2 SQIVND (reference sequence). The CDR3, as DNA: TGTGCCAGTAGTACCGCCGACAGGCAGCCCCAGCATTTT. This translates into CASSTADRQPQHF.